These T cell receptor beta chains were read from a single sample in a study of lymphopenia after photon versus proton radiotherapy. Assay: immunoSEQ multiplex PCR; the TCRdb copy retains only in-frame clones and omits some. Of 55,000 to 85,000 clones listed, 80% to 95% are singletons. The starting material was peripheral blood, obtained from a patient treated with photon-based radiotherapy. Source of these receptors: a middle-aged woman with cholangiocarcinoma. CDR3s include the opening cysteine and the closing phenylalanine or tryptophan. The D gene is left open where the match is weak. Rows may omit the clone size; those that give it use once, few, many or a size class.

D	V	size	J	CDR3	DNA
NA	TRBV5-6	NA	TRBJ2-7	CASSFRGAGSYEQYF	TGTGCCAGCAGCTTTAGGGGAGCGGGCTCCTACGAGCAGTACTTC
TRBD2	TRBV7-2	NA	TRBJ2-3	CASSKGAGGPVADTQYF	TGTGCCAGCAGCAAAGGGGCGGGAGGGCCTGTGGCAGATACGCAGTATTTT
NA	TRBV5-4	once	TRBJ2-5	CASSFPEETQYF	TGTGCCAGCAGCTTCCCTGAAGAGACCCAGTACTTC
NA	TRBV11-2	large	TRBJ2-1	CASSKVAIEQFF	TGTGCCAGCAGCAAAGTGGCCATTGAGCAGTTCTTC
NA	TRBV19	NA	TRBJ2-3	CASSIEDTQYF	TGTGCCAGTAGTATAGAAGATACGCAGTATTTT
NA	TRBV28	NA	TRBJ1-2	CASSLLQGILGGYTF	TGTGCCAGCAGTCTCCTCCAGGGCATCCTGGGGGGCTACACCTTC
NA	TRBV4-1	once	TRBJ1-4	CASSQVFPAPNEKLFF	TGCGCCAGCAGCCAAGTCTTTCCGGCCCCAAATGAAAAACTGTTTTTT
NA	TRBV30	NA	TRBJ2-7	CAWSAGNYEQYF	TGTGCCTGGAGCGCGGGGAACTACGAGCAGTACTTC
NA	TRBV10-1	NA	TRBJ2-7	CASSSGPYEQYF	TGCGCCAGCAGTTCGGGCCCTTACGAGCAGTACTTC
TRBD1	TRBV6-6	NA	TRBJ1-5	CASRLGQGNQPQHF	TGTGCCAGCCGGTTAGGACAGGGCAATCAGCCCCAGCATTTT
NA	TRBV27	NA	TRBJ2-2	CASSFGGRKELFF	TGTGCCAGCAGTTTCGGGGGAAGGAAAGAGCTGTTTTTT
NA	TRBV13	NA	TRBJ2-5	CASSSLGAGSLGETQYF	TGTGCCAGCAGCTCCCTTGGAGCAGGGAGTTTAGGGGAGACCCAGTACTTC
TRBD1	TRBV30	NA	TRBJ1-4	CAWDGQGLNEKLFF	TGTGCCTGGGATGGACAGGGCCTTAATGAAAAACTGTTTTTT
NA	TRBV30	few	TRBJ1-2	CAWSSGDGYTF	TGTGCCTGGAGTTCAGGGGACGGCTACACCTTC
TRBD2	TRBV30	NA	TRBJ2-1	CAWSAGLAGGSEQFF	TGTGCCTGGAGTGCCGGACTAGCGGGGGGGAGTGAGCAGTTCTTC
TRBD1	TRBV6-1	once	TRBJ2-7	CASSGGQGANEQYF	TGTGCCAGCAGTGGCGGACAGGGGGCAAACGAGCAGTACTTC
NA	TRBV2	NA	TRBJ2-7	CASSAGRGGSEQYF	TGTGCCAGCAGTGCGGGCAGGGGTGGCTCCGAGCAGTACTTC
NA	TRBV25-1	NA	TRBJ1-4	CASSVTGGYEKLFF	TGTGCCAGCAGTGTCACGGGGGGGTACGAAAAACTGTTTTTT
TRBD2	TRBV10-2	NA	TRBJ2-1	CASSAPGLAGFEQFF	TGCGCTAGCAGTGCTCCGGGACTAGCGGGATTCGAGCAGTTCTTC
NA	TRBV30	NA	TRBJ1-1	CAGGGNTEAFF	TGTGCCGGAGGGGGGAACACTGAAGCTTTCTTT
NA	TRBV5-5	NA	TRBJ1-4	CASSLEVYEKLFF	TGTGCCAGCAGCTTGGAGGTTTACGAAAAACTGTTTTTT
TRBD2	TRBV2	few	TRBJ2-1	CASSPRLAGYNEQFF	TGTGCCAGCAGCCCCCGACTAGCGGGGTACAATGAGCAGTTCTTC
NA	TRBV5-6	NA	TRBJ2-3	CASSLARASSTDTQYF	TGTGCCAGCAGCTTGGCCCGGGCATCGAGCACAGATACGCAGTATTTT
NA	TRBV7-9	NA	TRBJ1-1	CASSLTGGRNTEAFF	TGTGCCAGCAGCTTAACGGGGGGCCGGAACACTGAAGCTTTCTTT
NA	TRBV27	NA	TRBJ2-1	CASSLGSSYNEQFF	TGTGCCAGCAGTCTTGGTAGCTCCTACAATGAGCAGTTCTTC
TRBD2	TRBV7-6	few	TRBJ2-5	CASSLGAGGPETQYF	TGTGCCAGCAGCTTAGGAGCGGGGGGGCCCGAGACCCAGTACTTC
NA	TRBV18	NA	TRBJ1-1	CASSPVVSGGNTEAFF	TGTGCCAGCTCCCCGGTCGTTAGTGGGGGGAACACTGAAGCTTTCTTT
TRBD1	TRBV6-5	NA	TRBJ2-5	CASSHPGQGAETQYF	TGTGCCAGCAGTCACCCGGGACAGGGGGCCGAGACCCAGTACTTC
NA	TRBV7-9	NA	TRBJ2-3	CASSLGNGLTDTQYF	TGTGCCAGCAGCTTAGGAAACGGACTCACAGATACGCAGTATTTT
TRBD1	TRBV19	once	TRBJ1-5	CASSLGQGAEPQHF	TGTGCCAGTAGTCTAGGACAGGGTGCTGAACCCCAGCATTTT
NA	TRBV19	NA	TRBJ1-1	CASRPQVVWDTEAFF	TGTGCCAGCCGCCCCCAGGTGGTATGGGACACTGAAGCTTTCTTT
TRBD2	TRBV19	NA	TRBJ2-1	CASRNLAGGHYEQFF	TGTGCCAGTAGGAACCTAGCGGGGGGGCACTATGAGCAGTTCTTC
NA	TRBV5-4	NA	TRBJ1-2	CASSLNPYGYTF	TGTGCCAGCAGCTTGAATCCCTATGGCTACACCTTC
TRBD1	TRBV7-9	few	TRBJ2-4	CASSSGQGAKNIQYF	TGTGCCAGCAGCTCGGGACAGGGGGCCAAAAACATTCAGTACTTC
NA	TRBV6-5	few	TRBJ1-2	CASSSTDRPYGYTF	TGTGCCAGCAGCTCGACAGACAGGCCCTATGGCTACACCTTC
NA	TRBV28	NA	TRBJ1-5	CASSFHQGPGSPPQPQHF	TGTGCCAGCAGTTTCCACCAAGGGCCGGGGTCCCCCCCTCAGCCCCAGCATTTT
TRBD2	TRBV5-1	NA	TRBJ2-7	CASSSPIAGVRNEQYF	TGCGCCAGCAGCTCCCCTATAGCGGGAGTAAGGAACGAGCAGTACTTC
TRBD2	TRBV5-8	NA	TRBJ2-1	CASSLEGTSGSLNEQFF	TGTGCCAGCAGCTTGGAGGGGACTAGCGGGAGTCTTAATGAGCAGTTCTTC
TRBD1	TRBV5-4	NA	TRBJ2-1	CASSAAGTGVNEQFF	TGTGCCAGCAGCGCCGCTGGGACAGGGGTAAATGAGCAGTTCTTC
NA	TRBV27	once	TRBJ1-2	CASGDRGDNYGYTF	TGTGCCAGCGGGGATAGGGGGGACAACTATGGCTACACCTTC
NA	TRBV10-3	once	TRBJ1-1	CAIRAGDGRAEAFF	TGTGCCATCAGGGCGGGGGACGGACGAGCTGAAGCTTTCTTT
TRBD1	TRBV9	NA	TRBJ1-4	CASSGTTGRGEKLFF	TGTGCCAGCAGCGGTACGACAGGGCGAGGAGAAAAACTGTTTTTT
TRBD2	TRBV2	NA	TRBJ2-3	CASMSGRAHEADTQYF	TGTGCCAGCATGAGCGGGAGGGCACATGAGGCAGATACGCAGTATTTT
NA	TRBV10-3	NA	TRBJ2-2	CAIRSGTLNTGELFF	TGTGCCATCAGGTCCGGGACTTTAAACACCGGGGAGCTGTTTTTT
NA	TRBV6-1	NA	TRBJ1-2	CASSENLMSYGYTF	TGTGCCAGCAGTGAAAATCTTATGAGCTATGGCTACACCTTC
NA	TRBV2	NA	TRBJ1-1	CASSPPLGADSLGITEAFF	TGTGCCAGCAGTCCACCCTTGGGGGCAGATTCCTTAGGTATCACTGAAGCTTTCTTT
NA	TRBV10-2	once	TRBJ1-1	CASSDGGGGANTEAFF	TGCGCCAGCAGTGATGGTGGGGGGGGTGCGAACACTGAAGCTTTCTTT
TRBD2	TRBV7-9	NA	TRBJ2-7	CASSPIAGGPYEQYF	TGTGCCAGCAGCCCTATAGCGGGAGGCCCCTACGAGCAGTACTTC
NA	TRBV7-2	NA	TRBJ1-1	CASSLRWRGTEAFF	TGTGCCAGCAGCTTACGGTGGAGGGGTACTGAAGCTTTCTTT
TRBD2	TRBV18	NA	TRBJ2-5	CASSPEGLAQETQYF	TGTGCCAGCTCACCGGAGGGACTAGCGCAAGAGACCCAGTACTTC
TRBD1	TRBV13	NA	TRBJ1-2	CASSPPTGQLTGYTF	TGTGCCAGCAGCCCCCCGACAGGGCAGCTTACTGGCTACACCTTC
NA	TRBV7-9	NA	TRBJ2-2	CASSLPGIVSPTGELFF	TGTGCCAGCAGCCTCCCGGGGATTGTGAGTCCCACCGGGGAGCTGTTTTTT
NA	TRBV5-6	NA	TRBJ2-3	CASSLMGDLPGPGDTQYF	TGTGCCAGCAGCTTGATGGGCGATTTGCCAGGGCCTGGGGATACGCAGTATTTT
NA	TRBV5-4	NA	TRBJ2-2	CASSREVLENTGELFF	TGTGCCAGCAGCCGTGAGGTCCTAGAGAACACCGGGGAGCTGTTTTTT
TRBD1	TRBV10-3	NA	TRBJ2-1	CAISGQGAGSNEQFF	TGTGCCATCAGTGGTCAGGGGGCTGGCTCCAATGAGCAGTTCTTC
NA	TRBV6-6	NA	TRBJ2-7	CASSYEWASEQYF	TGTGCCAGCAGTTACGAGTGGGCCTCCGAGCAGTACTTC
NA	TRBV6-1	once	TRBJ1-5	CASSEASNQPQHF	TGTGCCAGCAGTGAAGCTAGCAATCAGCCCCAGCATTTT